Each of the 10 T cell receptor beta chains below was sequenced from the same sample in a study of shared clonotypes between healthy human individuals. TCRdb keeps only in-frame clones here, not all; method: immunoSEQ multiplex PCR. The table has about 480,000 clones, about 80% seen once; the top ten hold around 12%. The sample was PBMCs. The receptor set was obtained from a woman between 40 and 55 years old in good health. Some clones in this sample may be carry-over from other donors' samples.

The chain employs TRBV28 and TRBJ2-1, with 9 bases matching TRBD1. The germline V gene encodes CDR1 MDHEN and CDR2 SYDVKM. CDR3 length: 18 residues. Trimming at V came to 7 bases and at J to 0 bases, leaving 13 bases not matched to a gene. The CDR3 reads CASNDRGTKLVSYNEQFF. The CDR3 region has the DNA TGTGCCAGCAACGACAGGGGGACTAAACTTGTCTCCTACAATGAGCAGTTCTTC.

V is TRBV5-1 and J is TRBJ1-2; TRBD1 aligns across 8 bases. The CDR3 runs to 14 residues. The V segment lost 0 bases and the J segment 4 bases; nucleotides outside the gene matches: 2. Germline loops: CDR1 SGHRS, CDR2 YFSETQ. CDR3 loop: CASSLETGAYGYTF. CDR3 nucleotide sequence: TGCGCCAGCAGCTTGGAGACAGGGGCCTATGGCTACACCTTC.

This CDR3 is CASSLEVLAGENEQFF. CDR3 DNA: TGCGCCAGCAGCTTGGAGGTTCTAGCGGGCGAAAATGAGCAGTTCTTC. The V and J genes are TRBV5-1 and TRBJ2-1; 8 nucleotides line up with TRBD2. V was clipped by 0 bases and J by 7 bases; unmatched bases: 9. CDR3 length equals 16 residues. The germline V gene encodes CDR1 SGHRS and CDR2 YFSETQ. Variable domain in full (rest from reference TRBV5-1 and TRBJ2-1): KAGVTQTPRYLIKTRGQQVTLSCSPISGHRSVSWYQQTPGQGLQFLFEYFSETQRNKGNFPGRFSGRQFSNSRSEMNVSTLELGDSALYLCASSLEVLAGENEQFFGPGTRLTVL.

This clone was recorded only once. The rearrangement links TRBV6-6 to TRBJ1-1, with D perhaps TRBD1 (5 bases). V lost 5 bases, J lost 1 base, and 11 bases lay in between. Germline V gives CDR1 MNHNY, CDR2 SVGAGI (reference sequence). This CDR3 spans 14 amino acids. The CDR3 bases are TGTGCCAGCAGTCGGGGGATTCGGAACACTGAAGCTTTCTTT. This translates into CASSRGIRNTEAFF.

The V call is TRBV2, the J call TRBJ1-1; possibly TRBD1 for D (5 bases). Germline V CDR1 and CDR2: SNHLY, FYNNEI. The CDR3 length is 17 residues. The germline V and J ends were trimmed by 0 bases and 1 base, with 15 bases remaining between them. The CDR3 reads CASSEAPPSTGNTEAFF. The CDR3 nucleotides are TGTGCCAGCAGTGAAGCCCCGCCCTCAACAGGGAACACTGAAGCTTTCTTT.

This clone was recorded a few times. The chain employs TRBV27 and TRBJ1-4, with D possibly TRBD1 on 5 matching bases. Germline V lookup: CDR1 MNHEY, CDR2 SMNVEV (reference sequence). The CDR3 is 14 residues long. The V and J ends lost 7 bases and 4 bases respectively, with 13 bases between them. Here the CDR3 DNA reads TGTGCCAGCAATCGCGGGGGGATTAATGAAAAACTGTTTTTT. Translated, it gives CASNRGGINEKLFF.

This clone has just a few counts. This chain links TRBV29-1 with TRBJ1-1; the match to TRBD1 covers 7 bases. The germline V gene has CDR1 SQVTM and CDR2 ANQGSEA. This CDR3 is built from 13 residues. V was pared by 1 base and J by 4 bases, with 3 bases of the junction left unmatched. CDR3 in amino acids: CSVEVGQRTEAFF. CDR3 DNA: TGCAGCGTTGAAGTGGGACAGCGCACTGAAGCTTTCTTT.

As for this clone: A read error may account for a junction end that differs from germline. The chain recombines TRBV13 with TRBJ2-7, with D possibly matching TRBD2 (5 bases). CDR3 length: 14 residues. Germline V lookup: CDR1 PRHDT, CDR2 FYEKMQ (reference sequence). In DNA, the CDR3 is TGTGCCAGCAGCGAGACTTCGAGCGGCGACGAGCAATACTTC. This translates into CASSETSSGDEQYF.

This chain connects TRBV18 to TRBJ1-3; 9 nucleotides align to TRBD1. J gave up 2 bases and V 4 bases, and 3 bases lay outside the gene matches. This CDR3 contains 15 residues. Germline assignment: CDR1 KGHSH and CDR2 LQKENI. CDR3 nucleotide sequence: TGTGCCAGCTCACGGGGACAGGGAGCTGGAAACACCATATATTTT. It encodes CASSRGQGAGNTIYF.

The gene calls are TRBV30 and TRBJ1-1; D is ambiguous. Germline assignment: CDR1 GTSNPN and CDR2 SVGIG (reference sequence). The CDR3 is made up of 11 amino acids. Trimming removed 4 bases at V and 0 bases at J, with 3 bases between. DNA of the CDR3: TGTGCCTGGAACCTGAACACTGAAGCTTTCTTT. Amino acid sequence: CAWNLNTEAFF.